This T cell receptor beta chain was captured by sequencing in a study of T cell responses to AZD1222 COVID-19 vaccine. Study-level findings and limits: Without day 14 samples, only post-peak T cell repertoires were studied. Mostly white British, mostly female donors; authors suggested clonal diversity may be underestimated.

The ends were cut back, 2 bases at V and 6 bases at J, with 13 bases in the middle. Germline V CDR1 and CDR2: MNHEY, SVGAGI. The CDR3 runs to 14 residues. Second-dose timings of about 4 or about 12 weeks were pooled. As regards this clone: Antigen specificity is unknown.

The protocol was immunoSEQ multiplex PCR, while the TCRdb copy is restricted to in-frame clones and leaves out a portion. The sample includes 120,000 to 150,000 clones, roughly 90% of them seen just once. The TCR was taken from an adult who received the AZD1222 COVID-19 vaccine. The V gene is TRBV6-5, the J gene TRBJ1-1; D gene ambiguous. The sequences come from peripheral blood, collected 28 days after the second AZD1222 dose. The CDR3 region is CASSYISTSPEAFF. In nucleotides, the CDR3 is TGTGCCAGCAGTTACATATCAACGTCCCCTGAAGCTTTCTTT.